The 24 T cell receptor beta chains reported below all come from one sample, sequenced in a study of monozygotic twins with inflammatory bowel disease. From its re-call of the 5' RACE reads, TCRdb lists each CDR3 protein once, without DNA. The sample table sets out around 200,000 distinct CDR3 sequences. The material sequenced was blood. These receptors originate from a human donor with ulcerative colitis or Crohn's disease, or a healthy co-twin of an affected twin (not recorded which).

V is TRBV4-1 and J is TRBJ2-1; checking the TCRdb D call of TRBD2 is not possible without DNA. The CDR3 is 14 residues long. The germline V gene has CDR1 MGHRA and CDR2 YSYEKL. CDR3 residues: CASSQAIAGNEQFF.

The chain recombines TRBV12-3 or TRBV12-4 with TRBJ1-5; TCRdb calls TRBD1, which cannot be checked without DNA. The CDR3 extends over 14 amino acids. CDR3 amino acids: CASTPGVPHQPQHF.

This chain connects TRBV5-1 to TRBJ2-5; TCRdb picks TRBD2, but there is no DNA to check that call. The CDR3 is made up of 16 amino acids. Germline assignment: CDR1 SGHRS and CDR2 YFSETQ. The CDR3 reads CASASGLAGAWETQYF.

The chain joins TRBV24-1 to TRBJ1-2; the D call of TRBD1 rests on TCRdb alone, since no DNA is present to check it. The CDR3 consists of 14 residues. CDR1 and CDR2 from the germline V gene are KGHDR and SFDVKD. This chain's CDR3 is CATSEPTGEVGYTF.

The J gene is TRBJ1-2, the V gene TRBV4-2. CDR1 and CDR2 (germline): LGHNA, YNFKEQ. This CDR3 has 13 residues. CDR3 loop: CASSQTQNYGYTF.

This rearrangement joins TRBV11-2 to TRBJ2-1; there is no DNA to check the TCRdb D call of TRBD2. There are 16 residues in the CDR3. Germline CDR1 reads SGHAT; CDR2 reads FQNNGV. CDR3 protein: CASSSYSGASRGEQFF.

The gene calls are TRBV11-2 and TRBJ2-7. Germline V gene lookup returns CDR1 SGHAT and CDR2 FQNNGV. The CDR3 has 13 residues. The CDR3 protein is CASSLEISYEQYF.

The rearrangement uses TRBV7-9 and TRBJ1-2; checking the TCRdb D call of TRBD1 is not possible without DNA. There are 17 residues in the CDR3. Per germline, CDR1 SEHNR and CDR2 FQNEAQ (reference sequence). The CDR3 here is CASSLVGTTQGHYGYTF.

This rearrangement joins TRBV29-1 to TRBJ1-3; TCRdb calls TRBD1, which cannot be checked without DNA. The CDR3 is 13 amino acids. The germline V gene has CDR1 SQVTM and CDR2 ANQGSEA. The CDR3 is CSVFSGGGNTIYF.

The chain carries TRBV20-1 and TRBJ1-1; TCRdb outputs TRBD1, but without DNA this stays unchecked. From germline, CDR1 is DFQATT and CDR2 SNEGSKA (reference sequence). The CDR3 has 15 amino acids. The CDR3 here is CSAPSLTGANTEAFF.

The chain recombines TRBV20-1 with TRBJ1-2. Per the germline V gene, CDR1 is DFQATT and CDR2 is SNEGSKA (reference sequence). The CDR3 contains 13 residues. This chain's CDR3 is CSASRDQNYGYTF.

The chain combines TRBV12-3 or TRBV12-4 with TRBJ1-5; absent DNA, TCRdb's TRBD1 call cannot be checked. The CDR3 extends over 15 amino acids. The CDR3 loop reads CASSLSEGSGQPQHF.

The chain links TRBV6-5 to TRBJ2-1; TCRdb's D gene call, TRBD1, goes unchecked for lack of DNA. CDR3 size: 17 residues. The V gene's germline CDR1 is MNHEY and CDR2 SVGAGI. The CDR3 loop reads CASSYSGGAYLGNEQFF.

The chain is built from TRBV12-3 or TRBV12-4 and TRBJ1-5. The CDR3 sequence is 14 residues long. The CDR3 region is CASSQRPEHQPQHF.

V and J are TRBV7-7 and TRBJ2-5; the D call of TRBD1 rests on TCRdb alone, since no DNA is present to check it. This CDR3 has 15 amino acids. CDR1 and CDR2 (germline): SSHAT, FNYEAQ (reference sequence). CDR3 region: CASSLDGQGWATQYF.

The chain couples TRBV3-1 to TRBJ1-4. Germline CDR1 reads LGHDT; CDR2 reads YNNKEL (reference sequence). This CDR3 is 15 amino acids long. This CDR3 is CASSQEPVRNEKLFF.

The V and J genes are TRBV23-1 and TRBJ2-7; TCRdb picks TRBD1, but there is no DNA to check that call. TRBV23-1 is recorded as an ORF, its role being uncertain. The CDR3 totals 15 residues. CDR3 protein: CASSQSRDRDNEQYF.

CDR3 in amino acids: CASSWRSSQETQYF. The chain carries TRBV12-3 or TRBV12-4 and TRBJ2-5. CDR3 length: 14 residues.

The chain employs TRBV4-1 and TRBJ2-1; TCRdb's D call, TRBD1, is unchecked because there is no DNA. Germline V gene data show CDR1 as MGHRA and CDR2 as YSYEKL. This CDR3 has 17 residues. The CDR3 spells CASSQPETGGFDNEQFF.

The CDR3 loop reads CASSQPGGGDVTQPQHF. The rearrangement uses TRBV4-2 and TRBJ1-5; TCRdb's D call, TRBD1, is unchecked because there is no DNA. The CDR3 is 17 amino acids. CDR1 and CDR2 (germline): LGHNA, YNFKEQ.

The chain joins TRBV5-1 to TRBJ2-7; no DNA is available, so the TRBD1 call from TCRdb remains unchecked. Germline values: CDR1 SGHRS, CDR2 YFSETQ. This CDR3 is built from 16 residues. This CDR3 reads CASSLWSGQSSYEQYF.

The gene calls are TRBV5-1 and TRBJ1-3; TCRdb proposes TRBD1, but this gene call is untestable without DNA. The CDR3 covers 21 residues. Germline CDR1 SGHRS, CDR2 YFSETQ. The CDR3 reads CASSFTPIVDRSRYSGNTIYF. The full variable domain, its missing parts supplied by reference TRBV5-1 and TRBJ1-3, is KAGVTQTPRYLIKTRGQQVTLSCSPISGHRSVSWYQQTPGQGLQFLFEYFSETQRNKGNFPGRFSGRQFSNSRSEMNVSTLELGDSALYLCASSFTPIVDRSRYSGNTIYFGEGSWLTVV.

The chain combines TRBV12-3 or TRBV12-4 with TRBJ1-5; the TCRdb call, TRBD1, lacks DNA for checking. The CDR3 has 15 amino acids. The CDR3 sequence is CASSGGQGSNQPQHF.

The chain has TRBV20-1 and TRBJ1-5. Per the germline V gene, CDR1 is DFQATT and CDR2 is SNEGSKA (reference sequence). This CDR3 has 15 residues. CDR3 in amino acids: CSARGLEGGSMSQHF.